The rows below give T cell receptor beta chains drawn from one sample of a study of blood T cell repertoires in COVID-19. The method was immunoSEQ multiplex PCR; TCRdb's version includes in-frame clones alone and lacks a portion of them. This sample has more than 95,000 clones, with around 90% found just once. The specimen was peripheral blood. These receptors came from a human donor in a cohort sampled during active COVID-19. Each CDR3 is given with its conserved first and last residue. A D gene is named only where the DNA matches it firmly. Size tells how often a clone was seen (once, few, many) or the class of an expanded clone, and some rows leave it out.

j_call clone_size v_call d_call cdr3_aa cdr3_nt
TRBJ1-3 NA TRBV27 TRBD1 CASSPGTGVGNTIYF TGTGCCAGCAGCCCAGGGACAGGGGTTGGAAACACCATATATTTT
TRBJ1-5 NA TRBV6-6 NA CASHTGVSNQPQHF TGTGCCAGCCATACGGGGGTTAGCAATCAGCCCCAGCATTTT
TRBJ2-1 NA TRBV7-8 TRBD2 CASSPRGLAGAVSYNEQFF TGTGCCAGCAGCCCCAGGGGACTAGCGGGAGCCGTCTCCTACAATGAGCAGTTCTTC
TRBJ2-2 NA TRBV5-4 TRBD1 CASSLGQGLTGELFF TGTGCCAGCAGCCTCGGACAGGGCTTGACCGGGGAGCTGTTTTTT
TRBJ1-1 NA TRBV28 NA CASSSSGGWATEAFF TGTGCCAGCAGTTCCTCGGGGGGCTGGGCCACTGAAGCTTTCTTT
TRBJ2-7 NA TRBV10-3 NA CAIRGDTVREQYF TGTGCCATCAGGGGGGACACAGTCCGGGAGCAGTACTTC
TRBJ1-3 NA TRBV28 NA CASRAGQAGSSGNTIYF TGTGCCAGCAGAGCCGGACAAGCCGGTAGCTCTGGAAACACCATATATTTT
TRBJ2-3 NA TRBV20-1 NA CSPTNTDTQYF TGCAGTCCGACTAACACAGATACGCAGTATTTT
TRBJ2-3 NA TRBV9 TRBD2 CASSPGLGLAVTDTQYF TGTGCCAGCAGCCCCGGCCTGGGACTAGCGGTCACAGATACGCAGTATTTT
TRBJ2-2 once TRBV2 TRBD1 CASRAVDRETGELFF TGTGCAAGCAGGGCGGTGGACAGGGAGACCGGGGAGCTGTTTTTT
TRBJ1-2 NA TRBV3-1/TRBV3-2 NA CASSQDGGRHGYTF TGTGCCAGCAGCCAAGATGGAGGTCGACATGGCTACACCTTC
TRBJ1-2 NA TRBV7-2 TRBD1 CASSSYPTGVYGYTF TGTGCCAGCAGCTCCTACCCGACAGGGGTCTATGGCTACACCTTC
TRBJ2-5 NA TRBV23-1 TRBD1 CASSQSLTKSGTGGGETQYF TGCGCCAGCAGTCAATCCCTGACAAAGTCCGGGACAGGGGGAGGAGAGACCCAGTACTTC
TRBJ2-2 NA TRBV6-7 NA CASTHSRGPNTGELFF TGTGCCAGCACCCACAGTAGGGGCCCGAACACCGGGGAGCTGTTTTTT
TRBJ2-1 once TRBV5-1 NA CASSFRDYNEQFF TGCGCCAGCAGCTTCCGGGACTACAATGAGCAGTTCTTC
TRBJ1-5 NA TRBV4-2 NA CASSQGRGSNQPQHF TGTGCCAGCAGCCAAGGACGAGGGAGCAATCAGCCCCAGCATTTT
TRBJ1-2 NA TRBV4-2 TRBD1 CASSQDLRGTGALVYGYTF TGTGCCAGCAGCCAAGATCTGAGGGGGACAGGGGCGCTAGTCTATGGCTACACCTTC
TRBJ1-1 NA TRBV9 TRBD1 CASSQGQVTTEAFF TGTGCCAGCAGCCAGGGACAGGTTACAACTGAAGCTTTCTTT
TRBJ1-1 NA TRBV25-1 NA CASGGGGRTEAFF TGTGCCAGCGGGGGAGGAGGAAGGACTGAAGCTTTCTTT
TRBJ2-2 NA TRBV5-1 NA CASSLVARNTGELFF TGCGCCAGCAGCTTGGTGGCCAGAAACACCGGGGAGCTGTTTTTT
TRBJ1-5 NA TRBV2 NA CASSPTQGTQPQHF TGTGCCAGCAGTCCCACACAGGGAACCCAGCCCCAGCATTTT
TRBJ2-5 NA TRBV5-5 TRBD1 CASSQQPGTGKETQYF TGTGCCAGCAGCCAACAGCCCGGGACAGGGAAAGAGACCCAGTACTTC
TRBJ2-7 NA TRBV19 NA CASSIRGGGIHEQYF TGTGCCAGTAGTATACGAGGCGGAGGGATCCACGAGCAGTACTTC
TRBJ1-1 few TRBV6-5 NA CASSWGQNTEAFF TGTGCCAGCAGTTGGGGACAGAACACTGAAGCTTTCTTT
TRBJ2-1 once TRBV6-2/TRBV6-3 TRBD2 CASSYLGGYNEQFF TGTGCCAGCAGTTACTTGGGGGGGTACAATGAGCAGTTCTTC
TRBJ2-7 NA TRBV28 TRBD2 CASNEGGLRYEQYF TGTGCCAGCAATGAGGGAGGGCTACGATACGAGCAGTACTTC
TRBJ2-5 NA TRBV4-1 TRBD2 CASSQGGLAGAPGKAQYF TGCGCCAGCAGCCAAGGAGGACTAGCGGGGGCCCCTGGGAAGGCCCAGTACTTC
TRBJ2-7 NA TRBV5-1 NA CASSVPGSEQYF TGCGCCAGCAGCGTCCCGGGAAGCGAGCAGTACTTC